This T cell receptor beta chain was sequenced for a study of T cells in tumors after PD-1 blockade. Looking at the study overall: Patients had no prior checkpoint blockade, systemic immunosuppressants, or anti-cancer therapy within 4 weeks. Each patient got pembrolizumab 200 mg every 3 weeks or cemiplimab 350 mg every 2 weeks. Some patients also took daily vismodegib 150 mg during anti-PD-1 treatment. Mean per blood sample: some 120,000 templates (about 21,000-270,000), around 34,000 unique clonotypes.

Data came from immunoSEQ multiplex PCR; TCRdb stores just in-frame clones and leaves some out. The sample has tens of thousands of clones; around 73% are singletons. The sample holds one count of this clone. Germline lookup yields CDR1 MDHEN and CDR2 SYDVKM. This CDR3 region has 15 residues. Trimming cost V 3 bases and J 6 bases; bases outside gene matches: 7. The sequence derives from a human donor with basal cell carcinoma. Material: PBMCs, obtained after anti-PD-1 treatment. The genes are TRBV28 and TRBJ2-1, with TRBD1 matching 8 bases. The CDR3 protein is CASSLAGGKVNEQFF. The CDR3 nucleotides are TGTGCCAGCAGTTTGGCAGGGGGCAAGGTCAATGAGCAGTTCTTC.